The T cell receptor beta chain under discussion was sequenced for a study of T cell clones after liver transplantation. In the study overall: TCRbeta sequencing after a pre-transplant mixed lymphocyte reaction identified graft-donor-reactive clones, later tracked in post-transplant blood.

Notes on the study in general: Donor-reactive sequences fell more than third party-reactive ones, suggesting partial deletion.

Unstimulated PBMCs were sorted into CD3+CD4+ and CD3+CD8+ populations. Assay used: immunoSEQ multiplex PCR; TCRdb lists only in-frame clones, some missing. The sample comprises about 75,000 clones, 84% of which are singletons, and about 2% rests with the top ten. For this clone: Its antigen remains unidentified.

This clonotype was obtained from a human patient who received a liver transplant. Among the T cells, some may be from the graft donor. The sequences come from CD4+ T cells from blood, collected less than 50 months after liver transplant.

CDR3 nucleotide sequence: TGCGCCATCTCAGCGGAACCCGACTACGAGCAGTACTTC. Its translation: CAISAEPDYEQYF. V is TRBV10-2 and J is TRBJ2-7, with a possible D match to TRBD2 (5 bases). CDR3 length: 13 residues. With 10 bases removed from V and 3 bases from J, the gap between germline ends came to 16 bases. Per germline, CDR1 WSHSY and CDR2 SAAADI.